This T cell receptor (beta chain) came from a study of CD8+ T cells in alopecia areata. Study-level results: TCR sharing was clearer in mice than between patients, perhaps partly owing to patient HLA diversity.

A word on this clone: The antigen is undetermined.

The CDR3 loop spans 16 amino acids. Germline V CDR1 and CDR2: SGHAT, FQNNGV. With V trimmed by 2 bases and J by 2 bases, 7 bases remained unmatched. Extracted RNA was reverse transcribed, and the resulting cDNA served as sequencing template. TCRdb's copy holds only in-frame clones and misses some; the assay was immunoSEQ multiplex PCR. The sample contains roughly 100,000 clones, 45% to 60% of which appear only once. The chain joins TRBV11-2 to TRBJ2-7, with 9 bases that match TRBD1. The sample comprised CD4+ T cells sorted from blood. This TCR came from a human donor in good health. The CDR3 here is CASSLQPGQGPYEQYF. Here the CDR3 DNA reads TGTGCCAGCAGCTTACAACCGGGACAGGGACCCTACGAGCAGTACTTC. The whole variable domain, remainder taken from reference TRBV11-2 and TRBJ2-7, is EAGVAQSPRYKIIEKRQSVAFWCNPISGHATLYWYQQILGQGPKLLIQFQNNGVVDDSQLPKDRFSAERLKGVDSTLKIQPAKLEDSAVYLCASSLQPGQGPYEQYFGPGTRLTVT.